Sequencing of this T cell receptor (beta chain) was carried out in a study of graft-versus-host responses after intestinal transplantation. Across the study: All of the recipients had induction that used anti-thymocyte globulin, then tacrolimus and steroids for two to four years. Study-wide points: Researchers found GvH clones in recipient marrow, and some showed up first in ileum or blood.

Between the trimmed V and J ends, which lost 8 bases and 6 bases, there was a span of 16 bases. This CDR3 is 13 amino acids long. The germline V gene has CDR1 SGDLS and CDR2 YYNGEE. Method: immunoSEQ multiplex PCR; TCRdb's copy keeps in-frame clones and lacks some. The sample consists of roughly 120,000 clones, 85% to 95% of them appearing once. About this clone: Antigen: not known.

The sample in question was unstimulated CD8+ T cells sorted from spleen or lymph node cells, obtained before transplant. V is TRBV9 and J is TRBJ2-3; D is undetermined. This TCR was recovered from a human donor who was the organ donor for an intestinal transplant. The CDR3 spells CASSPYSGDTQYF. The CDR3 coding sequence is TGTGCCAGTAGTCCATACTCCGGGGATACGCAGTATTTT.